The 5 T cell receptor beta chains below come from one sample, sequenced in a study of blood T cells in healthy people across ages. Combining a sample-barcoded 5' primer with a J-beta primer mix, a second PCR ran for roughly 6 to 12 cycles. MiXCR was run by TCRdb on the 5' RACE reads, yielding one entry per CDR3 protein. The repertoire consists of 660,000 or so distinct CDR3 sequences, with 58% occurring once and the leading ten covering around 37%. The sample taken for sequencing was blood. Source of these receptors: a man in his 60s in good health.

The chain employs TRBV5-5 and TRBJ2-4; TRBD2 might be the D (6 bases). The DNA matches TRBJ2-7 better at its end, which makes the J call doubtful. The CDR3 is 14 amino acids. CDR1 SGHKS and CDR2 YYEKEE come from the germline V gene (reference sequence). The CDR3 protein is CASSLAFGSYEQYF. CDR3 bases: TGTGCCAGCAGCTTGGCCTTCGGGAGTTACGAGCAGTACTTC.

This clonotype was seen just once. This chain joins TRBV7-9 and TRBJ1-2, with TRBD1 as a possible D gene (6 bases). CDR1 SEHNR and CDR2 FQNEAQ come from the germline V gene (reference sequence). CDR3 length equals 16 residues. Trimming took 5 bases from V and 5 from J, leaving 21 bases between them. The CDR3 sequence is CASSQNSPGAGYGYTF. The CDR3 bases are TGTGCCAGCAGCCAAAACAGCCCAGGGGCGGGATATGGCTACACCTTC. Variable domain in full (rest from reference TRBV7-9 and TRBJ1-2): DTGVSQNPRHKITKRGQNVTFRCDPISEHNRLYWYRQTLGQGPEFLTYFQNEAQLEKSRLLSDRFSAERPKGSFSTLEIQRTEQGDSAMYLCASSQNSPGAGYGYTFGSGTRLTVV.

This clonotype was seen once. The chain carries TRBV14 and TRBJ1-2; 12 bases match TRBD1. This CDR3 contains 16 residues. V gave up 4 bases and J gave up 3 bases; unmatched junction bases: 6. From germline, CDR1 is SGHDN and CDR2 FVKESK. The CDR3 region is CASSRSGTGGYYGYTF. The CDR3 DNA reads TGTGCCAGCAGCCGCTCAGGGACAGGGGGCTACTATGGCTACACCTTC.

The count of this clonotype is one. J is TRBJ2-1 and V is TRBV7-9; TRBD1 aligns across 7 bases. Germline CDR1 reads SEHNR; CDR2 reads FQNEAQ (reference sequence). The V and J ends lost 8 bases and 7 bases, in that order; junction bases with no gene match: 8. The CDR3 spans 13 residues. The CDR3 spells CASPQQGRNEQFF. CDR3 nucleotide sequence: TGTGCCAGCCCTCAACAGGGGAGAAATGAGCAGTTCTTC.

This clonotype has just a few counts. V usage is TRBV20-1 and J usage is TRBJ2-1, with D possibly being TRBD1 (5 bases). This CDR3 contains 13 residues. The germline V gene encodes CDR1 DFQATT and CDR2 SNEGSKA (reference sequence). Trimming removed 6 bases at V and 6 bases at J, with 15 bases between. DNA for the CDR3: TGCAGTGCAACATACCCAGGGCGCAATGAGCAGTTCTTC. Amino acids: CSATYPGRNEQFF.